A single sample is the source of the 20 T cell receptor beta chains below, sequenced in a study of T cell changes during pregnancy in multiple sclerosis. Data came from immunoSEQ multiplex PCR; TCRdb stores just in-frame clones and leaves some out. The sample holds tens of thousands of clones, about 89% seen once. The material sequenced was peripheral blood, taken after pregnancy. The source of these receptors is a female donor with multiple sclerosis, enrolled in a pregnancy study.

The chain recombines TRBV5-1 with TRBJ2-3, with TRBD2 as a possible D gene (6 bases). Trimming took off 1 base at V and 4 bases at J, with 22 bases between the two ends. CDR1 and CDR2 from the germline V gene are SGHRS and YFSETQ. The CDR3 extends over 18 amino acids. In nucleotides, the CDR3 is TGCGCCAGCAGCTTGATGTCGGGTTGGGGGGAGATATCAGATACGCAGTATTTT. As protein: CASSLMSGWGEISDTQYF.

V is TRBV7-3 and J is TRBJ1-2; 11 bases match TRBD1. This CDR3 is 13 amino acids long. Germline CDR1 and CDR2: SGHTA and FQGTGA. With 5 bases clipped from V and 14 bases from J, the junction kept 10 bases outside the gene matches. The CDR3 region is CASSDPGQGAPTF. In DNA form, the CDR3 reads TGTGCCAGCAGCGACCCCGGACAGGGGGCGCCAACCTTC.

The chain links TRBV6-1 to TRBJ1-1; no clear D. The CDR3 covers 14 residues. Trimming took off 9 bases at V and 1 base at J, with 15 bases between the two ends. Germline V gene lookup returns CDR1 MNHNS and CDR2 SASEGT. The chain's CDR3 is CASYIKQKNTEAFF. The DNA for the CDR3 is TGTGCCAGTTATATAAAACAGAAGAACACTGAAGCTTTCTTT.

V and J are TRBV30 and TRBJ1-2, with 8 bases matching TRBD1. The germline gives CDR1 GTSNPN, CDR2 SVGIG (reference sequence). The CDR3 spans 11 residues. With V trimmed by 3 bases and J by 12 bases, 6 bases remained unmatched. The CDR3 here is CAWSWQGANTF. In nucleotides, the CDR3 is TGTGCCTGGAGCTGGCAGGGGGCGAACACCTTC.

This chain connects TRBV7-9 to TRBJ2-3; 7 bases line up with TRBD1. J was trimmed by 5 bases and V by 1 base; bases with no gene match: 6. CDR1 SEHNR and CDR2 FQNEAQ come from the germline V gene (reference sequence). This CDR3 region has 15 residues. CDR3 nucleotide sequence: TGTGCCAGCAGCTTAGAGGGGGCGCCGGGAGATACGCAGTATTTT. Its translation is CASSLEGAPGDTQYF.

The CDR3 spells CAWTPQGWAEAFF. The CDR3 DNA reads as TGTGCCTGGACCCCCCAGGGGTGGGCTGAAGCTTTCTTT. This sequence joins TRBV30 and TRBJ1-1; a weak D match, TRBD1 (6 bases). Germline V lookup: CDR1 GTSNPN, CDR2 SVGIG (reference sequence). The CDR3 spans 13 residues. V was trimmed by 4 bases and J by 6 bases, leaving 15 bases between them. The full variable domain, completed using reference TRBV30 and TRBJ1-1, is SQTIHQWPATLVQPVGSPLSLECTVEGTSNPNLYWYRQAAGRGLQLLFYSVGIGQISSEVPQNLSASRPQDRQFILSSKKLLLSDSGFYLCAWTPQGWAEAFFGQGTRLTVV.

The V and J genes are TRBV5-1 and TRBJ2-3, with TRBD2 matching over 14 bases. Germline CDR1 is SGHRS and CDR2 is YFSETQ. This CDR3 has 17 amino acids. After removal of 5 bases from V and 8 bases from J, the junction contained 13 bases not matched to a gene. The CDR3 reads CASRLQHRTSGGSTQYF. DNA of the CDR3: TGCGCCAGCAGACTCCAACACAGGACTAGCGGGGGGAGTACGCAGTATTTT.

The DNA of the CDR3 is TGCGCCAGCAGTCCCCCGGGCCAAGAGACCCAGTACTTC. Encoded protein: CASSPPGQETQYF. The chain uses TRBV23-1 and TRBJ2-5; unclear D gene. TRBV23-1 is marked as an open reading frame, function uncertain. The CDR3 has 13 amino acids. The germline V and J ends were trimmed by 4 bases and 1 base, with 7 bases remaining between them.

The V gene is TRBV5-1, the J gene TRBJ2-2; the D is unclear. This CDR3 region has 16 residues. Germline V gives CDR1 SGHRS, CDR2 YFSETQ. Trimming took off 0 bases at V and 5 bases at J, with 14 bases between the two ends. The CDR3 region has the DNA TGCGCCAGCAGCTTGGATTTGACGGGTGGGACCGGGGAGCTGTTTTTT. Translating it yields CASSLDLTGGTGELFF. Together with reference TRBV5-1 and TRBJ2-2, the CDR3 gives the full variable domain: KAGVTQTPRYLIKTRGQQVTLSCSPISGHRSVSWYQQTPGQGLQFLFEYFSETQRNKGNFPGRFSGRQFSNSRSEMNVSTLELGDSALYLCASSLDLTGGTGELFFGEGSRLTVL.

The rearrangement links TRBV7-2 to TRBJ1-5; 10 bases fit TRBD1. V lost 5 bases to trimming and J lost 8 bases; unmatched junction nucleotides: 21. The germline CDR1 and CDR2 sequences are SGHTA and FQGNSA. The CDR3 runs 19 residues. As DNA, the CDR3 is TGTGCCAGCAGCCCAAGCTCCACCCGGACAGGGGGACGGTTTGAGCCCCAGCATTTT. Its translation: CASSPSSTRTGGRFEPQHF.

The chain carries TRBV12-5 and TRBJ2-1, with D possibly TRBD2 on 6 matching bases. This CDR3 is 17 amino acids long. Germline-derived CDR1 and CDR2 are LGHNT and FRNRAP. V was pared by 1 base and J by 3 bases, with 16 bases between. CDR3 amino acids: CASGLARDGAGYNEQFF. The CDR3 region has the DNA TGTGCTAGTGGTTTGGCGCGGGACGGAGCTGGCTACAATGAGCAGTTCTTC. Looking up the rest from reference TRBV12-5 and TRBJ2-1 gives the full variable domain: DARVTQTPRHKVTEMGQEVTMRCQPILGHNTVFWYRQTMMQGLELLAYFRNRAPLDDSGMPKDRFSAEMPDATLATLKIQPSEPRDSAVYFCASGLARDGAGYNEQFFGPGTRLTVL.

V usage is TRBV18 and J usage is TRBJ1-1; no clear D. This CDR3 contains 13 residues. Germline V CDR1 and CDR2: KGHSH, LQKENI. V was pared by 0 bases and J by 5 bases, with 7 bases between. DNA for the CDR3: TGTGCCAGCTCACCACCGACATCTACTGAAGCTTTCTTT. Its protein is CASSPPTSTEAFF.

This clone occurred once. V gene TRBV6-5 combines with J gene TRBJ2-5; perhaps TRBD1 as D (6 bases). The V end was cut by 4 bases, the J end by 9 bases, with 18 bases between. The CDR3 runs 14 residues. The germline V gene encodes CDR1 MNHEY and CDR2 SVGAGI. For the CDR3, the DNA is TGTGCCAGCAGTTTGTACAGGGCCGCAGGGGCCCAGTACTTC. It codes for CASSLYRAAGAQYF.

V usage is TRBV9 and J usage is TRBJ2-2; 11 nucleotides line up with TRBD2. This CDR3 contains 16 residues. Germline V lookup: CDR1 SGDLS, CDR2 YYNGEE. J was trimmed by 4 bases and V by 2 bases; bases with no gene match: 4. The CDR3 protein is CASSVSGGAGTGELFF. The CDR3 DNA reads TGTGCCAGCAGCGTTAGCGGGGGGGCGGGCACCGGGGAGCTGTTTTTT. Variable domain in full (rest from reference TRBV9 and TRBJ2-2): DSGVTQTPKHLITATGQRVTLRCSPRSGDLSVYWYQQSLDQGLQFLIQYYNGEERAKGNILERFSAQQFPDLHSELNLSSLELGDSALYFCASSVSGGAGTGELFFGEGSRLTVL.

The DNA of the CDR3 is TGTGCCAGCAGCCAGACTAGCGGGGGTTCCTACGAGCAGTACTTC. This translates into CASSQTSGGSYEQYF. V gene TRBV7-3 combines with J gene TRBJ2-7; 12 bases are shared with TRBD2. This CDR3 region has 15 residues. The germline V gene has CDR1 SGHTA and CDR2 FQGTGA. The V segment lost 5 bases and the J segment 1 base; nucleotides outside the gene matches: 3.

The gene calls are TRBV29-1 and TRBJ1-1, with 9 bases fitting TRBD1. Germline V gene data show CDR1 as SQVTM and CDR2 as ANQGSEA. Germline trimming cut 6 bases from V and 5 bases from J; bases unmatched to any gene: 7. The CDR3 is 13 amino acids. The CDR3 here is CSVARTGATEAFF. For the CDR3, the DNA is TGCAGCGTCGCCAGGACAGGGGCAACTGAAGCTTTCTTT.

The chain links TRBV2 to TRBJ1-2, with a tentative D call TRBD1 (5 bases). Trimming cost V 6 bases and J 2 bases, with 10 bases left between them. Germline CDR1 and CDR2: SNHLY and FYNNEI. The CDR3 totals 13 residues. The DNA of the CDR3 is TGTGCCAGCAGAGAGACAGAAAACTATGGCTACACCTTC. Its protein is CASRETENYGYTF.

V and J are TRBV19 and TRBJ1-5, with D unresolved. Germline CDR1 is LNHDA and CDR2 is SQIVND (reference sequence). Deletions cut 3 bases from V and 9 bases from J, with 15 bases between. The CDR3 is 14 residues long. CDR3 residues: CASSMPGRGGPQHF. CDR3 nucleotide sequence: TGTGCCAGTAGTATGCCGGGTCGGGGTGGGCCCCAGCATTTT.

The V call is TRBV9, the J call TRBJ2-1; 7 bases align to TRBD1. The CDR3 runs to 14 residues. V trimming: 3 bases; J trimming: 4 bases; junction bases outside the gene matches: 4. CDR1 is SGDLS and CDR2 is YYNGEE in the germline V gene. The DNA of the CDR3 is TGTGCCAGCAGCGCCCGGGACAGTTACAATGAGCAGTTCTTC. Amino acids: CASSARDSYNEQFF.

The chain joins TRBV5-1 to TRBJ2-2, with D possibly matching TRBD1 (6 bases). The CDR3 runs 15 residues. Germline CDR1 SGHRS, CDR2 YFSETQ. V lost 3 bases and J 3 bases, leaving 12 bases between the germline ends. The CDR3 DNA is TGCGCCAGCAGCTCCCAGGGGAGTTACACCGGGGAGCTGTTTTTT. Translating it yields CASSSQGSYTGELFF.